Given below is one T cell receptor beta chain in context. The antigen remains undetermined. These data come from a study of cytomegalovirus exposure and HLA in healthy donors. Amplification used 60 Vbeta primers and 13 Jbeta primers. The table came from immunoSEQ multiplex PCR; TCRdb's copy has only in-frame clones and leaves some out. This sample's table reports about 140,000 clones. Whole-study results and caveats: In terms of immune exposure information, only CMV serostatus was available. Cytomegalovirus association was assigned to 150 to 200 TCR beta chains. Highly shared sequence variants in one cluster were likely a sequencing artifact. For most TCR sequences rarity was the rule, although some public TCRs occurred in many donors.

The TCR comes from a male donor in good health and CMV-seronegative. Sequences were obtained from PBMCs.

Here the CDR3 reads CASSFGTGTPPNTEAFF. The CDR3 DNA reads as TGTGCCAGCAGCTTCGGGACAGGGACCCCTCCGAACACTGAAGCTTTCTTT. V usage is TRBV7-9 and J usage is TRBJ1-1, with 9 bases fitting TRBD1. The ends lost 3 bases at V and 1 base at J; junction bases unmatched: 9. The CDR3 is made up of 17 amino acids. CDR1 is SEHNR, CDR2 FQNEAQ, per germline (reference sequence).